Here is one T cell receptor beta chain with its context. Participants, about 18 to 95 years old, spanned around 25 US areas. Self-reported history from a screening survey and questionnaire set each donor's cohort. Recovered Cohort 3 donors showed two negative PCRs, clearance, or symptom resolution. This sample is drawn from a study of blood T cell repertoires in COVID-19. Overall study context: The United States, Italy and Spain supplied acute and convalescent COVID-19 samples.

Sequencing used immunoSEQ multiplex PCR; TCRdb keeps in-frame clones, though not all of them. In the table there are fewer than 200,000 clones, 88% of which are singletons. Input material: PBMCs or T cells enriched from blood (not recorded which). The origin of this receptor is a woman under 30 who had recovered from COVID-19.

The CDR3 DNA reads as TGTGCCAGCTCACCGGCAGACACAGATACGCAGTATTTT. This sequence encodes CASSPADTDTQYF. This sequence joins TRBV18 and TRBJ2-3; D uncertain. Germline CDR1 reads KGHSH; CDR2 reads LQKENI. V lost 3 bases and J 2 bases, leaving 6 bases between the germline ends. CDR3 length: 13 amino acids.